What follows describes a single T cell receptor (beta chain). Peripheral blood CD8+ and CD4+ T cells were profiled by TCR beta sequencing. The data originate from a study of CD8 T cells in Susac syndrome. Study overall: Within the sequenced Susac syndrome patient group, roughly 6 exhibited active disease and about eight were in remission.

Trimming pared 5 bases from V and 8 bases from J, leaving 16 bases between. Germline V gene lookup returns CDR1 GTSNPN and CDR2 SVGIG (reference sequence). This CDR3 region has 14 residues. Random hexamers were used to reverse transcribe an amount of about 0.45 to 1 ug RNA. One entry per CDR3 protein results from TCRdb running MiXCR on the immunoSEQ multiplex PCR reads. The table lists about 94,000 distinct CDR3 sequences, 85% to 95% of them singletons. The origin of this receptor is a human donor with Susac syndrome. Sequencing used CD4+ T cells from PBMCs. The chain has TRBV30 and TRBJ1-6; maybe TRBD1 (5 bases). CDR3 coding DNA: TGTGCCTGGCAGGGACTCCGGGGGGATTCACCCCTCCACTTT. Translated: CAWQGLRGDSPLHF. Based on the CDR3 plus reference TRBV30 and TRBJ1-6, the full variable domain is SQTIHQWPATLVQPVGSPLSLECTVEGTSNPNLYWYRQAAGRGLQLLFYSVGIGQISSEVPQNLSASRPQDRQFILSSKKLLLSDSGFYLCAWQGLRGDSPLHFGNGTRLTVT.